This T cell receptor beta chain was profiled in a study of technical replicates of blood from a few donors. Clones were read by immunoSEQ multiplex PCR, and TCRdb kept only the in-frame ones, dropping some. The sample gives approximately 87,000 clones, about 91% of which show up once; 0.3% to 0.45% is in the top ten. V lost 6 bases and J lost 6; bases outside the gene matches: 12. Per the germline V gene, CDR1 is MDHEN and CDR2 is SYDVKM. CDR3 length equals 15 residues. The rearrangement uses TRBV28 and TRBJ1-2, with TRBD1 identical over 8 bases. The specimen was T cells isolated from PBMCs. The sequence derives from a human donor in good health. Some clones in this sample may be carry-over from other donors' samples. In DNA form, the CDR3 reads TGTGCCAGCAGGAGACCGACAGGGGATGGGGATGGCTACACCTTC. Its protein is CASRRPTGDGDGYTF.